This T cell receptor beta chain comes out of a study of shared clonotypes between healthy human individuals. Study-wide results and limits: Naive subsets generally exceeded memory subsets in estimated richness.

There are 13 residues in the CDR3. The germline V gene has CDR1 MGHRA and CDR2 YSYEKL. Trimming at V came to 5 bases and at J to 3 bases, leaving 1 base not matched to a gene. Sequenced by immunoSEQ multiplex PCR; TCRdb stores in-frame clones only, minus some. The sample consists of 2 million to 2.5 million clones, just under 95% of them appearing once. About this clone: Its antigen is currently unknown.

What was sequenced was naive CD4+ T cells from PBMCs. The subset is: CD45RA+ positively selected. The chain employs TRBV4-1 and TRBJ2-7, with TRBD2 matching 10 bases. The origin of this receptor is a man aged 18 to 30 in good health. Some clones in this sample may be carry-over from other donors' samples. CDR3 amino acids: CASSLAGGYEQYF. The CDR3 DNA is TGCGCCAGCAGCTTAGCGGGGGGCTACGAGCAGTACTTC.